The 28 T cell receptor beta chains presented below share a single source sample, sequenced in a study of shared clonotypes between healthy human individuals. Clones were read by immunoSEQ multiplex PCR, and TCRdb kept only the in-frame ones, dropping some. The data contain around 940,000 clones, over 75% of them singletons. Specimen: memory CD4+ T cells sorted from blood. Subset reported: CD45RA-negative fraction. The source is a young man in good health.

This clone occurred a few times. The rearrangement links TRBV5-8 to TRBJ2-3; D gene ambiguous. CDR1 SGHTS and CDR2 YDEGEE come from the germline V gene. The CDR3 covers 15 residues. The ends were cut back, 4 bases at V and 6 bases at J, with 18 bases in the middle. The CDR3 sequence: CASSPDGWVRDTQYF. The DNA of the CDR3 is TGTGCCAGCAGCCCGGACGGGTGGGTCCGGGATACGCAGTATTTT.

This clone occurred once. The J gene is TRBJ1-5, the V gene TRBV6-1, with D hard to call. Between the trimmed V and J ends, which lost 4 bases and 7 bases, there was a span of 5 bases. The CDR3 sequence is 11 residues long. From germline, CDR1 is MNHNS and CDR2 SASEGT. The CDR3 sequence: CASSVSQPQHF. CDR3 sequence (DNA): TGTGCCAGCAGTGTGAGCCAGCCCCAGCATTTT.

The chain employs TRBV7-8 and TRBJ2-2, with D hard to call. There are 12 residues in the CDR3. V lost 4 bases, J lost 8 bases, and 8 bases lay in between. Per germline, CDR1 SGHVS and CDR2 FQNEAQ. This CDR3 reads CASSWTRGELFF. For the CDR3, the DNA is TGTGCCAGCAGCTGGACGCGTGGGGAGCTGTTTTTT.

As DNA, the CDR3 is TGTGCCAGCAGTTACGCCCCGGGGGGGTATCGTGAAAAACTGTTTTTT. This translates into CASSYAPGGYREKLFF. This rearrangement joins TRBV6-5 to TRBJ1-4, with D possibly matching TRBD1 (5 bases). CDR3 size: 16 residues. Germline values: CDR1 MNHEY, CDR2 SVGAGI. The germline V and J ends were trimmed by 2 bases and 7 bases, with 17 bases remaining between them.

Only a few counts were recorded for this clone. V and J are TRBV6-4 and TRBJ2-5, with 8 bases lining up with TRBD2. J gave up 1 base and V 3 bases, and 4 bases lay outside the gene matches. In germline, CDR1 is MRHNA, CDR2 SNTAGT. The CDR3 extends over 15 amino acids. The CDR3 loop reads CASSEAAGGQETQYF. CDR3 sequence (DNA): TGTGCCAGCAGTGAAGCGGCGGGGGGCCAAGAGACCCAGTACTTC.

The gene calls are TRBV14 and TRBJ1-1, with TRBD1 as a possible D gene (5 bases). The germline V and J ends were trimmed by 2 bases and 4 bases, with 11 bases remaining between them. Looked up from germline, CDR1 is SGHDN and CDR2 is FVKESK. The length of the CDR3 is 14 residues. CDR3 sequence: CASSQTGRGTEAFF. As DNA, the CDR3 is TGTGCCAGCAGCCAAACAGGACGCGGCACTGAAGCTTTCTTT.

This clone was recorded a few times. V is TRBV10-2 and J is TRBJ2-7; D not resolved. V lost 6 bases and J lost 4, with 10 bases in between. This CDR3 spans 12 amino acids. Germline V CDR1 and CDR2: WSHSY, SAAADI. CDR3 region: CASRGIPYEQYF. CDR3 DNA sequence: TGCGCCAGCAGGGGGATCCCTTACGAGCAGTACTTC.

The J gene is TRBJ1-5, the V gene TRBV28, with D perhaps matching TRBD1 (6 bases). Trimming removed 9 bases at V and 2 bases at J, with 20 bases between. The CDR3 has 16 residues. Germline V gives CDR1 MDHEN, CDR2 SYDVKM. The CDR3 DNA sequence: TGTGCCAGTCAGGGGTTAATCGGTTTGGGCAATCAGCCCCAGCATTTT. Translating it yields CASQGLIGLGNQPQHF. The whole variable domain, filled in from reference TRBV28 and TRBJ1-5, reads DVKVTQSSRYLVKRTGEKVFLECVQDMDHENMFWYRQDPGLGLRLIYFSYDVKMKEKGDIPEGYSVSREKKERFSLILESASTNQTSMYLCASQGLIGLGNQPQHFGDGTRLSIL.

This clone was seen more than once but under ten times. The chain links TRBV4-1 to TRBJ1-2; 7 bases are a match to TRBD1. Germline CDR1 reads MGHRA; CDR2 reads YSYEKL. Trimming at V came to 1 base and at J to 0 bases, leaving 8 bases not matched to a gene. The CDR3 consists of 17 residues. CDR3 amino acids: CASSQVLQGPANYGYTF. The CDR3 bases are TGCGCCAGCAGCCAAGTTTTACAGGGGCCCGCTAACTATGGCTACACCTTC.

Comment on this clone: The identical CDR3 is also encoded by other nucleotide sequences in the sample. The chain employs TRBV6-6 and TRBJ1-5; TRBD1 is a possible D gene (5 bases). Trimming removed 2 bases from V and 0 bases from J, with 8 bases in between. CDR3 length: 15 amino acids. Per the germline V gene, CDR1 is MNHNY and CDR2 is SVGAGI (reference sequence). The CDR3 loop is CASSYSRDSNQPQHF. DNA of the CDR3: TGTGCCAGCAGTTACAGCAGGGATAGCAATCAGCCCCAGCATTTT.

This chain links TRBV25-1 with TRBJ2-5; TRBD2 might be the D (5 bases). The CDR3 has 17 amino acids. The V end was cut by 11 bases, the J end by 2 bases, with 27 bases between. Germline CDR1 and CDR2: MGHDK and SYGVNS. The CDR3 loop is CAPGRRYVAGRQETQYF. DNA of the CDR3: TGTGCCCCTGGTCGTAGATACGTGGCGGGCCGGCAAGAGACCCAGTACTTC.

The chain couples TRBV19 to TRBJ1-2; D not certain. The CDR3 is 15 residues long. CDR1 and CDR2 from the germline V gene are LNHDA and SQIVND (reference sequence). Trimming pared 6 bases from V and 7 bases from J, leaving 21 bases between. This CDR3 is CASRPRWGDKGGYTF. Written as DNA, the CDR3 is TGTGCCAGTAGGCCGCGATGGGGTGATAAGGGTGGCTACACCTTC.

Concerning this clone: A far larger clone is one base from this, pointing to a likely read error. This sequence joins TRBV7-6 and TRBJ2-2, with D uncertain. From germline, CDR1 is SGHVS and CDR2 FNYEAQ. This CDR3 comprises 12 residues. Trimming took off 5 bases at V and 2 bases at J, with 3 bases between the two ends. The CDR3 loop is CASSTNTGELFF. CDR3 DNA sequence: TGTGCCAGCAGCACCAACACCGGGGAGCTGTTTTTT.

The rearrangement joins TRBV5-1 to TRBJ2-5; D not certain. The V gene lost 2 bases and the J gene lost 1 base, with 21 bases spanning the gap. This CDR3 spans 18 amino acids. Germline CDR1 is SGHRS and CDR2 is YFSETQ. In nucleotides, the CDR3 is TGCGCCAGCAGCTTAGTTGGTGCTGGGGTCGGCAGCCAAGAGACCCAGTACTTC. Amino acid sequence: CASSLVGAGVGSQETQYF. Full variable domain (rest looked up from reference TRBV5-1 and TRBJ2-5): KAGVTQTPRYLIKTRGQQVTLSCSPISGHRSVSWYQQTPGQGLQFLFEYFSETQRNKGNFPGRFSGRQFSNSRSEMNVSTLELGDSALYLCASSLVGAGVGSQETQYFGPGTRLLVL.

This clone was seen only once. The rearrangement joins TRBV5-1 to TRBJ2-7, with D tentatively TRBD1 or TRBD2 (6 bases each). Trimming took 4 bases from V and 7 from J, leaving 24 bases between them. Germline CDR1 reads SGHRS; CDR2 reads YFSETQ. CDR3 length: 16 residues. The CDR3 DNA reads TGCGCCAGCAGCCTTGCGGGACGGAACAGGGTTGGGGAGCAGTACTTC. Translating it yields CASSLAGRNRVGEQYF.

V gene TRBV5-4 combines with J gene TRBJ2-7; TRBD1 is a possible D gene (5 bases). The CDR3 runs 14 residues. The V end was cut by 3 bases, the J end by 1 base, with 11 bases between. In germline, CDR1 is SGHNT, CDR2 YYREEE (reference sequence). The chain's CDR3 is CASSSGAVSYEQYF. In DNA form, the CDR3 reads TGTGCCAGCAGCTCTGGGGCGGTATCCTACGAGCAGTACTTC.

This chain joins TRBV5-6 and TRBJ2-7; perhaps TRBD2 as D (6 bases). The CDR3 consists of 14 residues. With 2 bases removed from V and 7 bases from J, the gap between germline ends came to 16 bases. CDR1 and CDR2 from the germline V gene are SGHDT and YYEEEE. The CDR3 loop reads CASSFLSVGGEQYF. As DNA, the CDR3 is TGTGCCAGCAGCTTCCTCTCCGTCGGGGGAGAGCAGTACTTC.

The rearrangement joins TRBV27 to TRBJ2-7, with D possibly being TRBD1 (6 bases). This CDR3 has 14 amino acids. The V end lost 7 bases, the J end lost 2 bases, and 15 bases lay between the germline ends. The germline CDR1 and CDR2 sequences are MNHEY and SMNVEV (reference sequence). The CDR3 sequence: CASKKGDGPYEQYF. The CDR3 nucleotides are TGTGCCAGCAAAAAGGGGGACGGGCCCTACGAGCAGTACTTC.

This clone was recorded only once. The rearrangement uses TRBV11-2 and TRBJ2-7; 10 nucleotides line up with TRBD2. This CDR3 spans 16 amino acids. The J segment lost 2 bases and the V segment lost 0 bases, leaving 4 bases of the junction unmatched. Germline assignment: CDR1 SGHAT and CDR2 FQNNGV. Here the CDR3 reads CASSLDPSGSTYEQYF. CDR3 nucleotide sequence: TGTGCCAGCAGCTTAGATCCTAGCGGGAGTACCTACGAGCAGTACTTC.

V and J are TRBV5-4 and TRBJ2-7; D is ambiguous. The CDR3 runs 13 residues. Germline assignment: CDR1 SGHNT and CDR2 YYREEE (reference sequence). V dropped 0 bases and J dropped 3 bases, with 7 bases sitting between them. CDR3 coding DNA: TGTGCCAGCAGCTTGGGGCAGCACTACGAGCAGTACTTC. Translating gives CASSLGQHYEQYF.

V gene TRBV5-6 combines with J gene TRBJ2-1; maybe TRBD2 (7 bases). Germline V gene sequence: CDR1 SGHDT, CDR2 YYEEEE. The length of the CDR3 is 16 residues. Between the trimmed V and J ends, which lost 4 bases and 8 bases, there was a span of 22 bases. The CDR3 DNA follows: TGTGCCAGCAGCGGAACCGGGACTCCGGGGGGCGATGAGCAGTTCTTC. Protein product: CASSGTGTPGGDEQFF.

The sample holds a few counts of this clone. The chain has TRBV7-9 and TRBJ2-7, with TRBD1 identical over 10 bases. V was clipped by 4 bases and J by 4 bases; unmatched bases: 10. The CDR3 consists of 16 residues. Germline V gene sequence: CDR1 SEHNR, CDR2 FQNEAQ (reference sequence). The DNA of the CDR3 is TGTGCCAGCAGCTCGGGAGGGGGACAGGGGAGTTACGAGCAGTACTTC. This codes for CASSSGGGQGSYEQYF.

This clone was detected once. The V and J genes are TRBV29-1 and TRBJ2-3; 11 bases are shared with TRBD2. Germline trimming cut 4 bases from V and 8 bases from J; bases unmatched to any gene: 14. The CDR3 contains 16 residues. Looked up from germline, CDR1 is SQVTM and CDR2 is ANQGSEA. Here the CDR3 reads CSVAPGSGGGVGTQYF. CDR3 coding DNA: TGCAGCGTTGCTCCCGGTAGCGGGGGGGGTGTAGGTACGCAGTATTTT.

The V and J genes are TRBV5-6 and TRBJ2-1, with 9 bases fitting TRBD1. V was clipped by 4 bases and J by 9 bases; unmatched bases: 2. This CDR3 region has 12 residues. Germline V lookup: CDR1 SGHDT, CDR2 YYEEEE. The CDR3, as DNA: TGTGCCAGCAGCCGACAGGGGGGTGAGCAGTTCTTC. This encodes CASSRQGGEQFF. The complete variable domain, with remaining parts taken from reference TRBV5-6 and TRBJ2-1, reads DAGVTQSPTHLIKTRGQQVTLRCSPKSGHDTVSWYQQALGQGPQFIFQYYEEEERQRGNFPDRFSGHQFPNYSSELNVNALLLGDSALYLCASSRQGGEQFFGPGTRLTVL.

This rearrangement joins TRBV23-1 to TRBJ1-2; D may be TRBD1 (5 bases). TRBV23-1 is labeled an ORF, and its function is uncertain. The CDR3 extends over 16 amino acids. V lost 0 bases, J lost 3 bases, and 14 bases lay in between. The CDR3 region is CASSQSSGKRYYGYTF. CDR3 in DNA: TGCGCCAGCAGTCAATCGTCAGGGAAGCGGTACTATGGCTACACCTTC.

The J gene is TRBJ1-1, the V gene TRBV5-1; unclear D gene. This CDR3 has 14 residues. Trimming shortened V by 0 bases and J by 6 bases, and 12 bases separated the two germline ends. From germline, CDR1 is SGHRS and CDR2 YFSETQ. CDR3 coding DNA: TGCGCCAGCAGCTTGGGCATCCGGGCGGCTGAAGCTTTCTTT. As protein: CASSLGIRAAEAFF. Together with reference TRBV5-1 and TRBJ1-1, the CDR3 gives the full variable domain: KAGVTQTPRYLIKTRGQQVTLSCSPISGHRSVSWYQQTPGQGLQFLFEYFSETQRNKGNFPGRFSGRQFSNSRSEMNVSTLELGDSALYLCASSLGIRAAEAFFGQGTRLTVV.

Turning to this clone: Relative to the germline gene, one junction end is altered; a read error may explain this. V usage is TRBV7-7 and J usage is TRBJ2-7, with a tentative D call TRBD1 (5 bases). CDR3 length: 13 residues. CDR1 is SSHAT, CDR2 FNYEAQ, per germline (reference sequence). CDR3 region: CASSRTSTGEQYF. CDR3 in DNA: TGTGCTAGCAGCCGGACATCGACGGGCGAGCAGTACTTC.

Worth noting for this clone: This specimen includes other DNA sequences encoding the same CDR3. The chain uses TRBV6-6 and TRBJ1-3; no firm D call. V lost 6 bases and J lost 0, with 9 bases in between. Germline V gene lookup returns CDR1 MNHNY and CDR2 SVGAGI (reference sequence). The CDR3 is 14 residues long. The CDR3, as DNA: TGTGCCAGCAGCTACACGAGCTCTGGAAACACCATATATTTT. Protein: CASSYTSSGNTIYF.